This entry features one TCR beta chain sequence. This entry is derived from a study of metastatic and nonmetastatic thyroid tumors. The authors' processing: A classifier of distant metastasis in papillary thyroid cancer was built from CDR3 differences (across clinicopathological groups). Through MiXCR, TCRdb re-clonotyped the PCR reads. The V and J calls and clone size come from TCRdb's table, not from the authors' own analysis. The table records approximately 35,000 clones, about 10% of them present only once. The V end lost 10 bases, the J end lost 4 bases, and 10 bases lay between the germline ends. The CDR3 runs to 12 residues. The germline V gene has CDR1 MNHNS and CDR2 SASEGT. All patients were treatment-naive before thyroid surgery.

This TCR came from a female donor with papillary thyroid cancer or a benign thyroid nodule (not recorded which). Some clones in this sample may be carry-over from other donors' samples. V gene TRBV6-1 combines with J gene TRBJ2-2; no clear D gene. The sample consisted of blood. The CDR3 sequence: CATTSSTGELFF. For the CDR3, the DNA is TGTGCCACCACATCTAGCACCGGGGAGCTGTTTTTT.